This T cell receptor (delta chain) came from a study of human gamma delta and Vdelta1 T cells. The germline CDR1 and CDR2 sequences are TSWWSYY and QGS. J was trimmed by 7 bases and V by 2 bases; bases with no gene match: 26. The CDR3 totals 21 residues. This clone is medium-sized by share. Given a much more abundant clone one base away, this may be a read error. TCRdb re-called the PCR reads via CATT. In the table there are approximately 4,100 delta-chain clones, more than 20% of which are singletons. The sequence came from a human donor in good health. The chain has TRDV1 and TRDJ1; 9 bases match TRDD3. Sequenced sample: naive CD27+ Vdelta1 gamma-delta T cells from blood. CDR3 residues: CALGEKARTYWGSPGSGKLIF. CDR3 DNA: TGTGCTCTTGGGGAAAAGGCCCGGACTTACTGGGGGAGCCCAGGGTCGGGTAAACTCATCTTT.